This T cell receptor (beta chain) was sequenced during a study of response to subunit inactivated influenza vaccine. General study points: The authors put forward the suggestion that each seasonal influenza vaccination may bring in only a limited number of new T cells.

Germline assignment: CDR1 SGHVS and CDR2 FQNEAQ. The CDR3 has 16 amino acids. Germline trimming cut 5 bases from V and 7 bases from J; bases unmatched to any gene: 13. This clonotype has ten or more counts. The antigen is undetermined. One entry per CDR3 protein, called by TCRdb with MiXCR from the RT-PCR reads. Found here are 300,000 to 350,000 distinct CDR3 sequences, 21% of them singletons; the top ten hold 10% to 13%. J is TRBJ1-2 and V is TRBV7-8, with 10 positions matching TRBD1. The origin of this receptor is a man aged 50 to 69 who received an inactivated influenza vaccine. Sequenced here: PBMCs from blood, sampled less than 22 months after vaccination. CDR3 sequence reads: CASSRARDRGGLGYTF. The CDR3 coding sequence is TGTGCCAGCAGCCGAGCCCGGGACAGGGGAGGCCTTGGCTACACCTTC.